Listed below are T cell receptor beta chains from one sample, sequenced in a study of blood T cell repertoires in COVID-19. Method: immunoSEQ multiplex PCR; TCRdb's copy keeps in-frame clones and lacks some. The table includes some 170,000 clones, around 81% detected once. Sequenced material: peripheral blood. Receptors were obtained from a woman between 40 and 50 years old with COVID-19, enrolled during active disease. CDR3s include the opening cysteine and the closing phenylalanine or tryptophan.

V	J	CDR3
TRBV4-1	TRBJ1-1	CASSTLVGGTEAFF
TRBV3-1/TRBV3-2	TRBJ1-1	CASSQFGGNTEAFF
TRBV28	TRBJ2-5	CASSSRLAGEETQYF
TRBV6-5	TRBJ2-1	CASGGSGISYNEQFF
TRBV11-3	TRBJ2-5	CASSKGGAGGPGETQYF
TRBV29-1	TRBJ1-1	CSVSFSSERAFF
TRBV19	TRBJ1-1	CASSIDGRGRTEAFF
TRBV6-5	TRBJ2-7	CASSYRAGYYEQYF
TRBV10-3	TRBJ2-7	CAISDFLAGGTRAQYF
TRBV9	TRBJ2-7	CASSVGVAGAYEQYF
TRBV6-5	TRBJ2-7	CASTSNRNHEQYF
TRBV19	TRBJ1-5	CASKAGGNQPQHF
TRBV16	TRBJ2-7	CASSQFPDEGTHEQYF
TRBV19	TRBJ1-4	CASSISETGKKLFF
TRBV14	TRBJ1-6	CASSNQRTGLGALHF
TRBV5-4	TRBJ1-1	CASGDTLPEAFF
TRBV27	TRBJ1-3	CASRDRVAGNTIYF
TRBV13	TRBJ2-2	CASSPTITGELFF
TRBV30	TRBJ2-1	CAWSVLAGNEQFF
TRBV29-1	TRBJ2-1	CSVARGGEQFF
TRBV5-4	TRBJ2-2	CASSQGQVRTGELFF
TRBV24-1	TRBJ1-1	CATSDLTSHPGGKTEAFF
TRBV30	TRBJ1-2	CAWSIGTGDGYTF
TRBV19	TRBJ1-6	CASRPDSPNSPLHF
TRBV28	TRBJ1-4	CASRITGRNEKLFF
TRBV4-1	TRBJ2-1	CASSQDDGGYNEQFF
TRBV4-2	TRBJ1-4	CASSAASGEKLFF
TRBV12-3/TRBV12-4	TRBJ1-5	CASSEKNNQPQHF
TRBV5-1	TRBJ2-7	CASSPSGLDDYEQYF
TRBV30	TRBJ2-2	CAWGPGLAATGELFF
TRBV27	TRBJ2-5	CASSLSGLAGGWQTQYF
TRBV6-5	TRBJ2-6	CASRDSSGANVLTF
TRBV12-5	TRBJ2-3	CASGTGGSDTQYF
TRBV5-1	TRBJ1-1	CASSSGTGRNTEAFF
TRBV6-5	TRBJ1-2	CASRPTAGRYGYTF
TRBV5-1	TRBJ2-5	CASSSLGTGVEETQYF
TRBV6-5	TRBJ2-1	CASSYGQFSTKLF
TRBV11-2	TRBJ2-1	CASSLEGQGVGNEQFF
TRBV2	TRBJ2-7	CASSRGATSSYEQYF
TRBV6-6	TRBJ2-5	CASRRDLQETQYF
TRBV9	TRBJ2-3	CASSVSGRGTDTQYF
TRBV5-1	TRBJ2-3	CASSLESGSGSTPQYF
TRBV5-6	TRBJ2-2	CASSRTLNTGELFF